Detailed here is one T cell receptor (beta chain). Its antigen is as yet unknown. Germline V gene data show CDR1 as LNHDA and CDR2 as SQIVND (reference sequence). V gave up 3 bases and J gave up 0 bases, with 10 bases separating them. The CDR3 runs to 15 residues. This sample was included in a study of graft-versus-host responses after intestinal transplantation. The overall study: Each transplant was multivisceral, liver-intestinal, or isolated intestinal. Tacrolimus plus steroids were given to all recipients for roughly three years, preceded by anti-thymocyte globulin induction. Broader study findings: The marrow of recipients harbored GvH clones, and ileum or blood showed some of them first.

Data came from immunoSEQ multiplex PCR; TCRdb stores just in-frame clones and leaves some out. Found here are tens of thousands of clones, around 91% of them singletons; the top ten hold roughly 3.9%. The sequence was obtained from a human donor who was the organ donor for an intestinal transplant. Sample: unstimulated CD8+ T cells sorted from spleen or lymph node cells, taken before transplant. The rearrangement joins TRBV19 to TRBJ2-3; D not certain. The CDR3 DNA reads as TGTGCCAGTAGTATTACTATTACGAGCACAGATACGCAGTATTTT. This encodes CASSITITSTDTQYF.